This T cell receptor (beta chain) is drawn from a study of T cell changes during pregnancy in multiple sclerosis. CDR1 LNHNV and CDR2 YYDKDF come from the germline V gene (reference sequence). The CDR3 has 11 residues. V lost 7 bases to trimming and J lost 9 bases; unmatched junction nucleotides: 4. Only in-frame clones appear in the TCRdb table, and some are missing; sequencing was by immunoSEQ multiplex PCR. This table has 80,000 to 100,000 clones, 90% appearing once. The sample in question was peripheral blood, obtained in the second trimester of pregnancy. The source of this sequence is a female donor in good health, enrolled as a control in a pregnancy study. The rearrangement uses TRBV15 and TRBJ1-2; TRBD1 matches at 8 bases. This CDR3 reads CATTGQGRYTF. In DNA, the CDR3 is TGTGCCACCACCGGACAGGGCCGCTACACCTTC.